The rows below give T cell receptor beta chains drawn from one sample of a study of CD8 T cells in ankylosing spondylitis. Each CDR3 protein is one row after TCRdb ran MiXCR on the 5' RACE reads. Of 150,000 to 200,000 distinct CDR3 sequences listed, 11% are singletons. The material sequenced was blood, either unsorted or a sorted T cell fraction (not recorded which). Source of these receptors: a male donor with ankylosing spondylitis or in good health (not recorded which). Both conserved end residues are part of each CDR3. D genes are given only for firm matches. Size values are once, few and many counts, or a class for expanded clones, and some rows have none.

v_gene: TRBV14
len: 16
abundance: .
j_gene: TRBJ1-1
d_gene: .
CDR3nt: TGTGCCATCAGCCAAGCCCGACAGGACTTCATAACTGAAGCTTTCTTT
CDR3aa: CAISQARQDFITEAFF

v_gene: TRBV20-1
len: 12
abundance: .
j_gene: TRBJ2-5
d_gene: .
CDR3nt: TGCAGTGCTAGAGATGGCCAGGGGACCCAGTACTTC
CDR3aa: CSARDGQGTQYF

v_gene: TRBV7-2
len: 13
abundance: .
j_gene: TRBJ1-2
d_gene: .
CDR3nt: TGTGCCAGCAGCTTAGTCAGGACGGATGGCTACACCTTC
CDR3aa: CASSLVRTDGYTF

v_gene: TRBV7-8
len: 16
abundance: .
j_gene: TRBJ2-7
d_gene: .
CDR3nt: TGTGCCAGCAGCTTAGCTGGGGGCGGGGGAGCTTACGAGCAGTACTTC
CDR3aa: CASSLAGGGGAYEQYF

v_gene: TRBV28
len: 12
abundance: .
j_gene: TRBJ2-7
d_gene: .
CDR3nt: TGTGCCAGCAGTTCTGAGGGAGGCGAGCAGTACTTC
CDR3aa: CASSSEGGEQYF

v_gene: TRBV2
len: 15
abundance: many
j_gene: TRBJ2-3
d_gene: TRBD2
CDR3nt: TGTGCCAGCAGGAAGGAGCGGGGGAGCACAGATACGCAGTATTTT
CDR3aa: CASRKERGSTDTQYF

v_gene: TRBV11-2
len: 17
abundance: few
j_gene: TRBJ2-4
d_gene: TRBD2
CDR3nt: TGTGCCAGCAGCTTAGAGGGACTAGCCCAGGCCAAAAACATTCAGTACTTC
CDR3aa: CASSLEGLAQAKNIQYF

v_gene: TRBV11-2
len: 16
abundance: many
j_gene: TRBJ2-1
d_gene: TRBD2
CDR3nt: TGTGCCAGCAGCTTACCTGGACTAGCCGGAATTAATGAGCAGTTCTTC
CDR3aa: CASSLPGLAGINEQFF

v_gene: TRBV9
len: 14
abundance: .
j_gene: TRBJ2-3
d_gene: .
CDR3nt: TGTGCCAGCAGCGTAGCCCGGGACTGGGATACGCAGTATTTT
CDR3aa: CASSVARDWDTQYF

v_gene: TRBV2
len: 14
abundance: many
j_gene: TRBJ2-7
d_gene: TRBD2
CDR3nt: TGTGCCATTACAGGGCTAGCGGGCGTCTACGAGCAGTACTTC
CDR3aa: CAITGLAGVYEQYF

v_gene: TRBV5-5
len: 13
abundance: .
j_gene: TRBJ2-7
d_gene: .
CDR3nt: TGTGCCAGCAGCACCGAAGGGTACTACGCGCAGTACTTC
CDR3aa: CASSTEGYYAQYF

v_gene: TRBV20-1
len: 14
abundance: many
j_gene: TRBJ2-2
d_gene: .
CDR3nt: TGCAGTGCGCCTCAGGGGAGGGACACCGGGGAGCTGTTTTTT
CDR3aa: CSAPQGRDTGELFF

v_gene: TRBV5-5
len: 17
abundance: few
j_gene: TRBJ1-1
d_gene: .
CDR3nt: TGTGCCAGCAGCTTAAAACGATTGATTCAGGAGAACACTGAAGCTTTCTTT
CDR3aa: CASSLKRLIQENTEAFF

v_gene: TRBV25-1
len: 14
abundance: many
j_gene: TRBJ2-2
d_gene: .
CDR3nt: TGTGCCAGCAGTGAGCGGGCCCAGCTAGGGGAGCTGTTTTTT
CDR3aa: CASSERAQLGELFF

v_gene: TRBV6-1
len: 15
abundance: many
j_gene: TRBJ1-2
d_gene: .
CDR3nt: TGTGCCAGCAGCCACAAAGGGGGGGCTGACTATGGCTACACCTTC
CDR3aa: CASSHKGGADYGYTF

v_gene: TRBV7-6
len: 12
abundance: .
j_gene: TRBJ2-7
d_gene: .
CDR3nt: TGTGCCAGCAGCATCGGGGCGAACGAGCAGTACTTC
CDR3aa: CASSIGANEQYF

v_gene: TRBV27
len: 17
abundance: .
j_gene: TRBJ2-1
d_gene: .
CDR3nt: TGTGTCAGCAGTTTAATAGCAATCTGGGGAAAATACAATGAGCAGTTCTTC
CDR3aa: CVSSLIAIWGKYNEQFF

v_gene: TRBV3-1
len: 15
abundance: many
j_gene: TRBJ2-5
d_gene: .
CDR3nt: TGTGCCAGCAGCCAAGATTTTGGGTTCCAAGAGACCCAGTACTTC
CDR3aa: CASSQDFGFQETQYF

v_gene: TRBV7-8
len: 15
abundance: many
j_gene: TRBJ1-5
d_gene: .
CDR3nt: TGTGCCAGCAGCTTATTAGGGTACGACAATCAGCCCCAGCATTTT
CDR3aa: CASSLLGYDNQPQHF

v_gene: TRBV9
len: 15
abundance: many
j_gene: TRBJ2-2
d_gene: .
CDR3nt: TGTGCCAGCAGCGTAGCCCAAATGAACACCGGGGAGCTGTTTTTT
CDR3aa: CASSVAQMNTGELFF

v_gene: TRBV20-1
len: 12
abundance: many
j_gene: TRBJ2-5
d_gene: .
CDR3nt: TGCAGTGCTAGAAGCACGGGGGAGACCCAGTACTTC
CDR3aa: CSARSTGETQYF

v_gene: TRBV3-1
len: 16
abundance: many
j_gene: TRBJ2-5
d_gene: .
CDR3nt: TGTGCCAGCAGCCAAGAATTCGCAGGATCTCAAGAGACCCAGTACTTC
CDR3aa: CASSQEFAGSQETQYF

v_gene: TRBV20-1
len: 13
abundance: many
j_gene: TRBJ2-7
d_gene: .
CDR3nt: TGCAGTGCTAGGAAGAGCGGTACCTACGAGCAGTACTTC
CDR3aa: CSARKSGTYEQYF

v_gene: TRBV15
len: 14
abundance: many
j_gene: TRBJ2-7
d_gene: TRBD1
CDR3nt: TGTGCCACCAGCAGATTTGACAGGGAGAGCGAGCAGTACTTC
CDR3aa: CATSRFDRESEQYF

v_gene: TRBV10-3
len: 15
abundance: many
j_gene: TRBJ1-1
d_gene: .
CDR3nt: TGTGCCATCAGTGATATAGCAGGGAGTCGGGCTGAAGCTTTCTTT
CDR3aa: CAISDIAGSRAEAFF

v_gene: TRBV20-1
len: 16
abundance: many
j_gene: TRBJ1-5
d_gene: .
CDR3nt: TGCAGTGCTTCCGGGTCCGTCTCCTATAGCAATCAGCCCCAGCATTTT
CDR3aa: CSASGSVSYSNQPQHF

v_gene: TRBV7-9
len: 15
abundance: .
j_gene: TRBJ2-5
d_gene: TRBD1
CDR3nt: TGTGCCAGCAGCCAAAGACAGGGGGCTTTGGAGACCCAGTACTTC
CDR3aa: CASSQRQGALETQYF